This T cell receptor beta chain stems from a study of regulatory T cells in long-lasting Graves disease. Notes on this clonotype: Its specificity is not known. A much larger clone sits a single nucleotide away, making a read error possible.

Time point noted: persistent/refractory GD, antithyroid drugs over 5 years with positive TRAb. PBMCs provided the RNA from which the TCR library was made. Graves' disease diagnoses used American Thyroid Association guidelines. Peripheral blood, approximately 9 milliliters per patient, was collected in EDTA tubes. Germline lookup yields CDR1 SEHNR and CDR2 FQNEAQ (reference sequence). The CDR3 extends over 13 amino acids. V lost 8 bases and J lost 2, with 13 bases in between. Broader study findings: There was favoring of TRBV28, TRBJ1-2 and TRBJ2-5 in persistent disease.

Combining iRepertoire HTBI primers with Arm-PCR of CDR3 regions, the authors built TCR beta libraries. TCRdb re-derived calls from the multiplex PCR reads in MiXCR, one entry per CDR3 protein. This table holds 400,000 to 600,000 distinct CDR3 sequences, around a fifth found once. Source: peripheral blood mononuclear cells (PBMCs), taken when the disease was refractory, from a patient treated with antithyroid drugs. The sequence was obtained from a female donor with Graves disease. This chain joins TRBV7-9 and TRBJ2-7, with D tentatively TRBD1 (5 bases). The CDR3 DNA sequence: TGTGCCAGCGGCAAAGACAGTACCTACGAGCAGTACTTC. As protein: CASGKDSTYEQYF.